This TCR beta chain is drawn from a study of T-cell reconstitution after alpha-beta-depleted transplantation in children. This clonotype has ten or more counts. Unique molecular identifiers were incorporated when the TCRbeta library was constructed. In TCRdb, the PCR reads were re-called with MiXCR into one record per CDR3 protein. Of about 610,000 distinct CDR3 sequences in the sample, 8% to 11% were seen once. The CDR3 covers 14 residues. V was clipped by 5 bases and J by 3 bases, with 12 bases between them. Germline values: CDR1 SGHTA, CDR2 FQGTGA. The sample in question was PBMCs from the stem cell graft donor, obtained from the stem cell graft. V gene TRBV7-3 combines with J gene TRBJ2-3; unclear D gene. This receptor was identified in a human donor who donated a stem cell graft to a child with acute myeloid leukemia. The CDR3 sequence is CASSRIGGTDTQYF. The CDR3, as DNA: TGTGCCAGCAGCCGGATAGGTGGAACAGATACGCAGTATTTT.